This TCR beta chain was found in a study of OX40 agonist ivuxolimab in advanced cancers. Anyone with autoimmune disease history or systemic immunosuppression was excluded. For this clone: Antigen: not known.

The CDR3 is made up of 16 amino acids. The germline V gene encodes CDR1 LNHDA and CDR2 SQIVND (reference sequence). Trimming left V 5 bases short and J 5 bases short, with 21 bases between. Assay used: immunoSEQ multiplex PCR; TCRdb lists only in-frame clones, some missing. This sample yields around 40,000 clones, of which less than 85% are seen a single time; 4% to 5% belongs to the top ten. Whole-study findings and limits: Patients with a partial response at 0.1-3.0 mg/kg had among the lowest clonal expansion. Relative to CD4+, CD8+ T cells held more expanded clones on average.

The sequence came from an adult with an advanced solid tumor such as melanoma, head and neck, liver or kidney cancer. The source was CD4+ or CD8+ T cells sorted from blood, collected in a trial of the OX40 agonist ivuxolimab. The chain joins TRBV19 to TRBJ2-5; D might be TRBD2 (6 bases). The CDR3 loop reads CASSLLLGSQVETQYF. For the CDR3, the DNA is TGTGCCAGTAGTTTGCTACTCGGGAGTCAAGTGGAGACCCAGTACTTC.